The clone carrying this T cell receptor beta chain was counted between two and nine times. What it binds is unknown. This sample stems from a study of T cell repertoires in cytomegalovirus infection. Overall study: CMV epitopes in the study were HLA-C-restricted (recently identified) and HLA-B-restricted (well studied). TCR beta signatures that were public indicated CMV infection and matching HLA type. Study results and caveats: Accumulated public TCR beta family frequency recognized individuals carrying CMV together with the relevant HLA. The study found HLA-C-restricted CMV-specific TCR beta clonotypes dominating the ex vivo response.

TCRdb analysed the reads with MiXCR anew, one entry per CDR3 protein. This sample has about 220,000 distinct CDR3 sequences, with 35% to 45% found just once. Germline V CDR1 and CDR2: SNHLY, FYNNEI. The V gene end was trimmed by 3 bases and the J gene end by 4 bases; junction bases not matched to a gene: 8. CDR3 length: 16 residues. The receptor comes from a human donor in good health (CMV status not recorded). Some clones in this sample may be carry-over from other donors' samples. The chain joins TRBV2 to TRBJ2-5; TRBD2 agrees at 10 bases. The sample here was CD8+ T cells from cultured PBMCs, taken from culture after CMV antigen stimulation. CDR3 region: CASSELAGARGETQYF. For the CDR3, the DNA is TGTGCCAGCAGTGAGCTAGCGGGGGCCCGGGGAGAGACCCAGTACTTC.